This TCR beta chain originates from a study of T cell responses to AZD1222 COVID-19 vaccine. For the study at large: Doses given second, at about 4 or about 12 weeks, were pooled. Study-wide results and limits: Among vaccine-associated CD4 TCRs, coverage spanned spike, with dominance at 160-218 and 743-854. Clonal diversity may have been underestimated in mostly white British donors.

CDR1 is SQVTM and CDR2 is ANQGSEA in the germline V gene. This CDR3 contains 13 residues. The ends were cut back, 7 bases at V and 5 bases at J, with 17 bases in the middle. Sequencing was performed with immunoSEQ multiplex PCR; in TCRdb, only in-frame clones are kept and a portion is missing. The table lists just under 95,000 clones, approximately 84% of them singletons. About this clone: Its antigen is not known.

Material: peripheral blood, obtained on day 0 of AZD1222 vaccination. This sequence joins TRBV29-1 and TRBJ1-1, with a possible D match to TRBD1 (5 bases). This sequence was found in an adult in good health. The CDR3 spells CSATRQGRTEAFF. DNA for the CDR3: TGCAGCGCGACTAGGCAGGGTCGGACTGAAGCTTTCTTT. Full variable domain (outside the CDR3, taken from reference TRBV29-1 and TRBJ1-1): SAVISQKPSRDICQRGTSLTIQCQVDSQVTMMFWYRQQPGQSLTLIATANQGSEATYESGFVIDKFPISRPNLTFSTLTVSNMSPEDSSIYLCSATRQGRTEAFFGQGTRLTVV.